The clone carrying this T cell receptor beta chain was seen many times. Its antigen is not identified. This specimen comes from a study of T cells after yellow fever vaccination. Study-level points and caveats: Researchers noted that a small share of clonotypes showed up in both CD4 and CD8 compartments. Clones that expanded after primary vaccination mostly reappeared after the booster (approximately 96% CD4, 80% to 90% CD8).

UMIs and a universal primer site were added when TCR cDNA was made by 5'RACE template switching. TCRdb re-called the 5' RACE reads with MiXCR, one entry per CDR3 protein. The repertoire includes 100,000 to 150,000 distinct CDR3 sequences, 8% to 10% of them detected once, and about 40% sits in the top ten. The clonotype was recovered from a man younger than 35 who received the YFV17D yellow fever vaccine. The sample was CD8+ T cells sorted from PBMCs, taken on the day of the yellow fever booster vaccination.

CDR3 sequence reads: CASSFDGGASTDTQYF. The CDR3, as DNA: TGTGCCAGCAGTTTCGACGGGGGGGCCTCCACAGATACGCAGTATTTT. The chain couples TRBV12-3 or TRBV12-4 to TRBJ2-3; 8 bases are a match to TRBD2. The CDR3 is made up of 16 amino acids. Trimming at V came to 3 bases and at J to 2 bases, leaving 7 bases not matched to a gene.